These 2 T cell receptor beta chains share one sample of origin, sequenced in a study of metastatic and nonmetastatic thyroid tumors. TCRdb recomputed clones from the PCR reads via MiXCR. The table has more than 85,000 clones, roughly 8.6% seen once; the top ten hold around 8.8%. Not a single patient had been given any form of treatment at any point before undergoing thyroid surgery. The sequenced sample consisted of blood. The source of these receptors is a female donor with papillary thyroid cancer or a benign thyroid nodule (not recorded which). Some clones in this sample may be carry-over from other donors' samples.

The chain links TRBV14 to TRBJ1-1; 10 bases fit TRBD1. V was pared by 3 bases and J by 6 bases, with 7 bases of the junction left unmatched. From germline, CDR1 is SGHDN and CDR2 FVKESK. The CDR3 sequence is 15 residues long. This chain's CDR3 is CASSQRTGTGAEAFF. DNA for the CDR3: TGTGCCAGCAGCCAGCGTACCGGGACAGGGGCTGAAGCTTTCTTT.

Many counts were recorded for this clone. The chain joins TRBV20-1 to TRBJ1-5, with a possible D match to TRBD1 (5 bases). Germline CDR1 is DFQATT and CDR2 is SNEGSKA (reference sequence). Deletions cut 6 bases from V and 2 bases from J, with 26 bases between. This CDR3 comprises 18 residues. CDR3 in DNA: TGCAGTGCAAGAAAGAACCGGGCAGGGCGATGGGGCAATCAGCCCCAGCATTTT. Residues: CSARKNRAGRWGNQPQHF.